This is a list of T cell receptor beta chains from one sample in a study of blood T cells in healthy people across ages. TCRdb reanalysed the 5' RACE reads using MiXCR and keeps one entry per CDR3 protein. Of some 1,800,000 distinct CDR3 sequences listed, 30% to 40% are singletons. The sequencing input was blood. The receptor source for this set is a human donor in good health. Each CDR3 is given with its conserved first and last residue. Each record gives: J gene, V gene, clone size, D gene, CDR3 length, CDR3 DNA, CDR3 protein. D genes are given only for firm matches. Some rows have no size entry. The others give once, few or many, or a class for an expanded clone.

j_gene: TRBJ2-5; v_gene: TRBV15; abundance: many; d_gene: .; len: 13; CDR3nt: TGTGCCACCCAATTAAATTCCCAAGAGACCCAGTACTTC; CDR3aa: CATQLNSQETQYF
j_gene: TRBJ2-1; v_gene: TRBV6-5; abundance: .; d_gene: TRBD2; len: 15; CDR3nt: TGTGCCAGCAGCTACCGGGAGGGGGAATACAATGAGCAGTTCTTC; CDR3aa: CASSYREGEYNEQFF
j_gene: TRBJ2-1; v_gene: TRBV2; abundance: few; d_gene: TRBD2; len: 17; CDR3nt: TGTGCCAGCAGCGATACTCCAGCGGGGGCCTCCTACAATGAGCAGTTCTTC; CDR3aa: CASSDTPAGASYNEQFF
j_gene: TRBJ2-3; v_gene: TRBV7-9; abundance: .; d_gene: TRBD1; len: 15; CDR3nt: TGTGCCAGCAGCTTAGCCAGGGGGCGTCCAGATACGCAGTATTTT; CDR3aa: CASSLARGRPDTQYF
j_gene: TRBJ1-1; v_gene: TRBV10-3; abundance: few; d_gene: .; len: 13; CDR3nt: TGTGCCATCAGTGAGTCTGTGAACACTGAAGCTTTCTTT; CDR3aa: CAISESVNTEAFF
j_gene: TRBJ1-5; v_gene: TRBV18; abundance: few; d_gene: .; len: 18; CDR3nt: TGTGCCAGCTCACCCCGGGACGGTGGAATATATAGCAATCAGCCCCAGCATTTT; CDR3aa: CASSPRDGGIYSNQPQHF
j_gene: TRBJ2-4; v_gene: TRBV7-9; abundance: once; d_gene: TRBD2; len: 18; CDR3nt: TGTGCCAGCAGCAGGGAAGGTCTCGGGGGGGGCACCAAAAACATTCAGTACTTC; CDR3aa: CASSREGLGGGTKNIQYF
j_gene: TRBJ2-5; v_gene: TRBV5-5; abundance: few; d_gene: .; len: 16; CDR3nt: TGTGCCAGCAACTCCCAGGGGTCCCTTTTTCAAGAGACCCAGTACTTC; CDR3aa: CASNSQGSLFQETQYF
j_gene: TRBJ1-2; v_gene: TRBV24-1; abundance: few; d_gene: .; len: 16; CDR3nt: TGTGCCACCAGTGATTTCAAAGGAGTGGGGAACTATGGCTACACCTTC; CDR3aa: CATSDFKGVGNYGYTF
j_gene: TRBJ1-2; v_gene: TRBV7-3; abundance: many; d_gene: TRBD1; len: 14; CDR3nt: TGTGCCAGCAGCTTGACAGGGGGCAACTATGGCTACACCTTC; CDR3aa: CASSLTGGNYGYTF
j_gene: TRBJ2-3; v_gene: TRBV4-2; abundance: .; d_gene: TRBD1; len: 19; CDR3nt: TGTGCCAGCAGCCAAGAGGTAGCTGCTGGACAGGGCTCGACAGATACGCAGTATTTT; CDR3aa: CASSQEVAAGQGSTDTQYF
j_gene: TRBJ2-7; v_gene: TRBV5-1; abundance: .; d_gene: .; len: 14; CDR3nt: TGTGCCAGCAGTTCGAGGGGCACGACCTACGAGCAGTACTTC; CDR3aa: CASSSRGTTYEQYF
j_gene: TRBJ2-1; v_gene: TRBV6-2/TRBV6-3; abundance: .; d_gene: TRBD2; len: 13; CDR3nt: TGTGCCAGCAGTTACTTAGCGGGGGGAGCCCAGTTCTTC; CDR3aa: CASSYLAGGAQFF
j_gene: TRBJ1-5; v_gene: TRBV12-3/TRBV12-4; abundance: .; d_gene: .; len: 14; CDR3nt: TGTGCCAGCACTGACGGAGATCGCAATCAGCCCCAGCATTTT; CDR3aa: CASTDGDRNQPQHF
j_gene: TRBJ2-1; v_gene: TRBV5-1; abundance: .; d_gene: TRBD1; len: 15; CDR3nt: TGCGCCAGCACCACGGACAGGGGGGGAGGTATTGAGCAGTTCTTC; CDR3aa: CASTTDRGGGIEQFF
j_gene: TRBJ2-7; v_gene: TRBV20-1; abundance: .; d_gene: TRBD1; len: 14; CDR3nt: TGCAGTGCTCTCGTGGGACAGGGGACCTACGAGCAGTACTTC; CDR3aa: CSALVGQGTYEQYF
j_gene: TRBJ1-4; v_gene: TRBV29-1; abundance: .; d_gene: TRBD1; len: 14; CDR3nt: TGCAGCGTTGGGGTGACAGGGGGGAATGAAAAACTGTTTTTT; CDR3aa: CSVGVTGGNEKLFF
j_gene: TRBJ2-5; v_gene: TRBV3-1; abundance: few; d_gene: .; len: 17; CDR3nt: TGTGCCAGCAGCCCGACTCGGCAGGGGGGAATCCAAGAGACCCAGTACTTC; CDR3aa: CASSPTRQGGIQETQYF
j_gene: TRBJ2-5; v_gene: TRBV29-1; abundance: few; d_gene: TRBD1; len: 14; CDR3nt: TGCAGCGTTGAAAGGACAGGGAACCAAGAGACCCAGTACTTC; CDR3aa: CSVERTGNQETQYF
j_gene: TRBJ2-7; v_gene: TRBV27; abundance: .; d_gene: TRBD1; len: 15; CDR3nt: TGTGCCAGCAGTATGCCGGGACAGGACCTCTACGAGCAGTACTTC; CDR3aa: CASSMPGQDLYEQYF
j_gene: TRBJ2-3; v_gene: TRBV20-1; abundance: .; d_gene: .; len: 14; CDR3nt: TGCAGTGCTCCCGGAGCGGCAGGCACAGATGCGCAGTATTTT; CDR3aa: CSAPGAAGTDAQYF
j_gene: TRBJ1-1; v_gene: TRBV11-3; abundance: .; d_gene: .; len: 15; CDR3nt: TGTGCCAGCAGCTTATTCGGGGAGGATAACACTGAAGCTTTCTTT; CDR3aa: CASSLFGEDNTEAFF
j_gene: TRBJ2-5; v_gene: TRBV6-5; abundance: .; d_gene: TRBD2; len: 13; CDR3nt: TGTGCCAGCAGCTTTGGCCGGGGGGGAGCCCAGTACTTC; CDR3aa: CASSFGRGGAQYF
j_gene: TRBJ2-1; v_gene: TRBV20-1; abundance: .; d_gene: TRBD2; len: 14; CDR3nt: TGCAGTGCAATGACTAGCAGGGACTACAATGAGCAGTTCTTC; CDR3aa: CSAMTSRDYNEQFF
j_gene: TRBJ2-3; v_gene: TRBV25-1; abundance: .; d_gene: .; len: 17; CDR3nt: TGTGCCAGCAGTGAATTCCCCTCTAAAGGGGGGACAGATACGCAGTATTTT; CDR3aa: CASSEFPSKGGTDTQYF
j_gene: TRBJ2-1; v_gene: TRBV5-1; abundance: .; d_gene: .; len: 16; CDR3nt: TGCGCCAGCAGCTTGGATCTGGGGTTTTCCTACAATGAGCAGTTCTTC; CDR3aa: CASSLDLGFSYNEQFF
j_gene: TRBJ2-5; v_gene: TRBV15; abundance: .; d_gene: TRBD2; len: 15; CDR3nt: TGTGCCACCAGCAGAGTTAGGAGCGGGGGGGAGACCCAGTACTTC; CDR3aa: CATSRVRSGGETQYF
j_gene: TRBJ1-6; v_gene: TRBV7-9; abundance: few; d_gene: .; len: 15; CDR3nt: TGTGCCAGCAGCTTAACGGCCTCATCGAGGTCACCCCTCCACTTT; CDR3aa: CASSLTASSRSPLHF
j_gene: TRBJ2-1; v_gene: TRBV18; abundance: once; d_gene: .; len: 15; CDR3nt: TGTGCCAGCTCACCACGGATTCTGGGGAGGAATGAGCAGTTCTTC; CDR3aa: CASSPRILGRNEQFF
j_gene: TRBJ1-1; v_gene: TRBV29-1; abundance: .; d_gene: .; len: 12; CDR3nt: TGCAGCGCCGGAATCAGGAACACTGAAGCTTTCTTT; CDR3aa: CSAGIRNTEAFF
j_gene: TRBJ2-6; v_gene: TRBV12-3/TRBV12-4; abundance: .; d_gene: .; len: 16; CDR3nt: TGTGCCAGCAGTTTGGAGTCGGGCTCTGGGGCCAACGTCCTGACTTTC; CDR3aa: CASSLESGSGANVLTF
j_gene: TRBJ2-1; v_gene: TRBV7-2; abundance: .; d_gene: .; len: 15; CDR3nt: TGTGCCAGCAGCCCCACAGGGTACGTGTCCTATGAGCAGTTCTTC; CDR3aa: CASSPTGYVSYEQFF
j_gene: TRBJ2-7; v_gene: TRBV12-3/TRBV12-4; abundance: few; d_gene: .; len: 12; CDR3nt: TGTGCCAGCAGTGCGACAGTTTACGAGCAGTACTTC; CDR3aa: CASSATVYEQYF
j_gene: TRBJ2-7; v_gene: TRBV28; abundance: few; d_gene: .; len: 18; CDR3nt: TGTGCCAGCAGTCCCCTCCTACTTCGAGGGCGTCCGACCTACGAGCAGTACTTC; CDR3aa: CASSPLLLRGRPTYEQYF
j_gene: TRBJ1-1; v_gene: TRBV7-3; abundance: .; d_gene: TRBD1; len: 15; CDR3nt: TGTGCCAGCAGCTTAGTTAGGGGGCGCGACACTGAAGCTTTCTTT; CDR3aa: CASSLVRGRDTEAFF
j_gene: TRBJ2-7; v_gene: TRBV29-1; abundance: few; d_gene: .; len: 12; CDR3nt: TGCAGCGTTGGTCCGGGGTACCACGAGCAGTACTTC; CDR3aa: CSVGPGYHEQYF
j_gene: TRBJ1-3; v_gene: TRBV9; abundance: few; d_gene: .; len: 15; CDR3nt: TGTGCCAGCAGCGTAGTGGGGGGTTCTGGAAACACCATATATTTT; CDR3aa: CASSVVGGSGNTIYF
j_gene: TRBJ1-4; v_gene: TRBV11-3; abundance: few; d_gene: TRBD1; len: 15; CDR3nt: TGTGCCAGCAGCTCCCCGGGCAGGGGGCATGAAAAACTGTTTTTT; CDR3aa: CASSSPGRGHEKLFF
j_gene: TRBJ2-3; v_gene: TRBV5-1; abundance: many; d_gene: .; len: 12; CDR3nt: TGTGCCAGCAGCTTAAACACAGATACGCAGTATTTT; CDR3aa: CASSLNTDTQYF
j_gene: TRBJ1-1; v_gene: TRBV7-2; abundance: .; d_gene: .; len: 13; CDR3nt: TGTGCCAGCAAACGGAAGGCGAACACTGAAGCTTTCTTT; CDR3aa: CASKRKANTEAFF
j_gene: TRBJ2-4; v_gene: TRBV7-2; abundance: .; d_gene: TRBD2; len: 17; CDR3nt: TGTGCCAGCAGCTTAGCGCCGGGGGGGGGCCAAACAAATGAGCAGTACTTC; CDR3aa: CASSLAPGGGQTNEQYF
j_gene: TRBJ2-2; v_gene: TRBV7-7; abundance: .; d_gene: TRBD2; len: 16; CDR3nt: TGTGCTAGCAGCCCCGGACTAGCTAGGGGATCCGGGGAGCTGTTTTTT; CDR3aa: CASSPGLARGSGELFF
j_gene: TRBJ2-5; v_gene: TRBV6-5; abundance: few; d_gene: TRBD1; len: 12; CDR3nt: TGTGCCAGCAGGTCGGACAGGGAGACCCAGTACTTC; CDR3aa: CASRSDRETQYF
j_gene: TRBJ2-5; v_gene: TRBV4-3; abundance: .; d_gene: .; len: 14; CDR3nt: TGCGCCAGCAGCCAAGATCGCAGGGTAGAGACCCAGTACTTC; CDR3aa: CASSQDRRVETQYF
j_gene: TRBJ2-1; v_gene: TRBV12-3/TRBV12-4; abundance: .; d_gene: TRBD2; len: 14; CDR3nt: TGTGCCAGCAACCCGGGGGGACTCTACAATGAGCAGTTCTTC; CDR3aa: CASNPGGLYNEQFF
j_gene: TRBJ1-1; v_gene: TRBV4-1; abundance: .; d_gene: .; len: 13; CDR3nt: TGCGCCAGCAGCAAAGTAAGGCATCCTGAAGCTTTCTTT; CDR3aa: CASSKVRHPEAFF
j_gene: TRBJ2-5; v_gene: TRBV24-1; abundance: .; d_gene: .; len: 15; CDR3nt: TGTGCCACCAGTGATACCAGACAGTTGGTGGAGACCCAGTACTTC; CDR3aa: CATSDTRQLVETQYF